Below, 4 T cell receptor beta chains from the same sample are listed, as sequenced in a study of human T cells and chemical hapten exposure. Time point given: patch test 2, 6 weeks after DPC sensitization. Specified treatment: therapeutic diphenylcyclopropenone sensitization with weekly scalp DPC. TCRdb re-derived calls from the RACE reads in MiXCR, one entry per CDR3 protein. Of some 100,000 distinct CDR3 sequences in the sample, 9% to 9.5% were seen once. The source material was whole blood, sampled in connection with sensitization to the hapten diphenylcyclopropenone (DPC). Receptors were obtained from a woman in her forties with alopecia areata. Some clones in this sample may be carry-over from other donors' samples.

In its sample, this clonotype was seen many times. This CDR3 reads CASSSGLNTEAFF. CDR3 nucleotide sequence: TGTGCCAGCAGCTCCGGTTTGAACACTGAAGCTTTCTTT. This rearrangement joins TRBV11-2 to TRBJ1-1; D not certain. Trimming shortened V by 4 bases and J by 0 bases, and 6 bases separated the two germline ends. The germline V gene has CDR1 SGHAT and CDR2 FQNNGV. The CDR3 length is 13 residues.

This clonotype was counted ten times or more. J is TRBJ2-3 and V is TRBV7-9; perhaps TRBD2 as D (5 bases). Trimming pared 2 bases from V and 1 base from J, leaving 10 bases between. Germline V gives CDR1 SEHNR, CDR2 FQNEAQ (reference sequence). CDR3 length: 15 amino acids. CDR3 loop: CASSLFSAGTDTQYF. In DNA form, the CDR3 reads TGTGCCAGCAGCTTATTCTCAGCGGGCACAGATACGCAGTATTTT.

This clonotype has a handful of counts. CDR3 sequence (DNA): TGTGCCAGCAGCTCTCGACAGAACTATGGCTACACCTTC. Amino acid sequence: CASSSRQNYGYTF. The J gene is TRBJ1-2, the V gene TRBV11-1, with D perhaps matching TRBD1 (5 bases). Looked up from germline, CDR1 is SGHAT and CDR2 is FQDESV (reference sequence). CDR3 length equals 13 residues. V dropped 4 bases and J dropped 2 bases, with 8 bases sitting between them. The full variable domain, in which reference TRBV11-1 and TRBJ1-2 provide the parts outside the CDR3, is EAEVAQSPRYKITEKSQAVAFWCDPISGHATLYWYRQILGQGPELLVQFQDESVVDDSQLPKDRFSAERLKGVDSTLKIQPAELGDSAMYLCASSSRQNYGYTFGSGTRLTVV.

The genes are TRBV4-2 and TRBJ2-1, with 9 bases matching TRBD2. The CDR3 totals 16 residues. The junction had 7 bases not matched to a gene; V was cut back by 1 base and J by 6 bases. Germline V gene sequence: CDR1 LGHNA, CDR2 YNFKEQ. The DNA for the CDR3 is TGTGCCAGCAGCCAAGGAGCGGGAGGTCCCTTCAATGAGCAGTTCTTC. It is translated as CASSQGAGGPFNEQFF.